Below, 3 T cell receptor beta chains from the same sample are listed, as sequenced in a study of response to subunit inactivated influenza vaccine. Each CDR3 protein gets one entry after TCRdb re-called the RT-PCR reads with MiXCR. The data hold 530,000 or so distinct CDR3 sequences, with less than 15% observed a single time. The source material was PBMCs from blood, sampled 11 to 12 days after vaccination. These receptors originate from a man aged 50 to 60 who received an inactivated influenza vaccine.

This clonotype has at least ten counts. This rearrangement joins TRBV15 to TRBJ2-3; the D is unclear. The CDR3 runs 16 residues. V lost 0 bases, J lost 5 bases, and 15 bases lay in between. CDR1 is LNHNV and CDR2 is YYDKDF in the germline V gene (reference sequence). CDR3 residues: CATSRDISSRLDTQYF. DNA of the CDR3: TGTGCCACCAGCAGAGATATCAGCTCCAGGTTAGATACGCAGTATTTT.

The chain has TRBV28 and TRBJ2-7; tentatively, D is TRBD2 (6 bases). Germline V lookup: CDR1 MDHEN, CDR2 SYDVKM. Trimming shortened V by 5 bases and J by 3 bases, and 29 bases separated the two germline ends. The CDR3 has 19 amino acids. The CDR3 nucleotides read TGTGCCAGCAGTGAACAGGATTGGAAAAGAGTAGCGGAGGTCTACGAGCAGTACTTC. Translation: CASSEQDWKRVAEVYEQYF.

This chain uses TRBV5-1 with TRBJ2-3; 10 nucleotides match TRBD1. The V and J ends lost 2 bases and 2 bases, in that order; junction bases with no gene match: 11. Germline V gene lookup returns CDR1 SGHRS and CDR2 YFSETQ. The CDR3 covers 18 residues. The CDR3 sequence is CASSFQTGTGVPTDTQYF. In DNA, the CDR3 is TGCGCCAGCAGCTTTCAGACCGGGACAGGGGTTCCCACAGATACGCAGTATTTT.